This entry lists 26 T cell receptor beta chains sequenced from one sample in a study of blood T cell repertoires in COVID-19. Here immunoSEQ multiplex PCR was the method, and the copy in TCRdb shows in-frame clones only, minus some. Of some 160,000 clones in the sample, about 83% were seen once. Material for sequencing was peripheral blood. These TCRs come from a woman at least 80 years old with acute or convalescent COVID-19.

The chain joins TRBV6-4 to TRBJ2-1; 12 bases align to TRBD2. The CDR3 is 16 amino acids. The V and J ends lost 6 bases and 2 bases, in that order; junction bases with no gene match: 5. CDR1 is MRHNA and CDR2 is SNTAGT in the germline V gene. For the CDR3, the DNA is TGTGCCAGCAGCCTCCGACTAGCGGGAGCCTACAATGAGCAGTTCTTC. It translates to CASSLRLAGAYNEQFF.

The chain joins TRBV18 to TRBJ2-1, with D perhaps TRBD1 (6 bases). Germline CDR1 KGHSH, CDR2 LQKENI. Trimming pared 6 bases from V and 1 base from J, leaving 16 bases between. This CDR3 has 16 residues. This CDR3 reads CASSPNRVGSYNEQFF. The CDR3 nucleotides read TGTGCCAGCTCGCCTAACAGGGTGGGTTCCTACAATGAGCAGTTCTTC.

The chain uses TRBV7-6 and TRBJ1-5; D is undetermined. Trimming left V 2 bases short and J 3 bases short, with 11 bases between. Germline V CDR1 and CDR2: SGHVS, FNYEAQ. The length of the CDR3 is 15 residues. CDR3 sequence: CASSLLPGPNQPQHF. CDR3 DNA: TGTGCCAGCAGCTTATTGCCAGGCCCCAATCAGCCCCAGCATTTT.

The chain is built from TRBV5-1 and TRBJ2-7; D is unclear. Trimming stripped 4 bases from V and 3 bases from J, with 11 bases between. The germline V gene encodes CDR1 SGHRS and CDR2 YFSETQ. The CDR3 length is 13 residues. Here the CDR3 reads CASSRTQNYEQYF. The CDR3 bases are TGCGCCAGCAGCCGAACGCAGAACTACGAGCAGTACTTC.

The V and J genes are TRBV19 and TRBJ1-1; D is undetermined. The CDR3 is 13 amino acids. The V and J ends lost 5 bases and 5 bases respectively, with 12 bases between them. Germline V CDR1 and CDR2: LNHDA, SQIVND (reference sequence). The CDR3 DNA follows: TGTGCCAGTAGTCAACGGGGATCGACTGAAGCTTTCTTT. It specifies CASSQRGSTEAFF.

The chain employs TRBV19 and TRBJ2-7; 9 nucleotides line up with TRBD1. The CDR3 covers 15 residues. V shed 3 bases, J shed 2 bases, and the junction held 5 bases outside the gene matches. Germline V gene data show CDR1 as LNHDA and CDR2 as SQIVND (reference sequence). CDR3 residues: CASSIGGQGAYEQYF. The CDR3 nucleotides are TGTGCCAGTAGTATTGGGGGACAGGGCGCCTACGAGCAGTACTTC. Looking up the rest from reference TRBV19 and TRBJ2-7 gives the full variable domain: DGGITQSPKYLFRKEGQNVTLSCEQNLNHDAMYWYRQDPGQGLRLIYYSQIVNDFQKGDIAEGYSVSREKKESFPLTVTSAQKNPTAFYLCASSIGGQGAYEQYFGPGTRLTVT.

The rearrangement joins TRBV7-3 to TRBJ2-5; 11 bases are shared with TRBD2. CDR1 SGHTA and CDR2 FQGTGA come from the germline V gene. The CDR3 loop spans 15 amino acids. V lost 4 bases and J lost 1; bases outside the gene matches: 2. CDR3 protein: CASSWTSGPQETQYF. CDR3 sequence (DNA): TGTGCCAGCAGCTGGACTAGCGGGCCCCAAGAGACCCAGTACTTC.

This sequence joins TRBV2 and TRBJ2-5; the match to TRBD2 covers 7 bases. The V and J ends lost 8 bases and 5 bases, in that order; junction bases with no gene match: 14. The CDR3 spans 15 residues. CDR1 is SNHLY and CDR2 is FYNNEI in the germline V gene. The CDR3 coding sequence is TGTGCCAGCGCGGGAGCGTACACTAGCGCCGAGACCCAGTACTTC. Amino acids: CASAGAYTSAETQYF.

The chain carries TRBV12-5 and TRBJ2-5; the D is unclear. CDR1 and CDR2 (germline): LGHNT, FRNRAP. CDR3 length equals 15 residues. The V end was cut by 5 bases, the J end by 2 bases, with 15 bases between. The CDR3 DNA reads as TGTGCTAGTGGTCCCGGAGCCTTACTTCAAGAGACCCAGTACTTC. This translates into CASGPGALLQETQYF.

This clone was recorded a few times. The CDR3 coding sequence is TGTGCCAGCAGTTACAGCGGCAGGGGGCTTGGAGGCTACACCTTC. It encodes CASSYSGRGLGGYTF. The chain has TRBV6-5 and TRBJ1-2, with 8 nucleotides matching TRBD1. CDR1 and CDR2 (germline): MNHEY, SVGAGI. The V gene end was trimmed by 2 bases and the J gene end by 8 bases; junction bases not matched to a gene: 10. The CDR3 has 15 residues.

V and J are TRBV28 and TRBJ1-1, with a possible D match to TRBD1 (6 bases). This CDR3 has 15 amino acids. The germline CDR1 and CDR2 sequences are MDHEN and SYDVKM. V gave up 7 bases and J gave up 6 bases, with 21 bases separating them. This CDR3 is CASISPTSQGSEAFF. In nucleotides, the CDR3 is TGTGCCAGCATTTCCCCCACGTCACAGGGCTCTGAAGCTTTCTTT.

V gene TRBV24-1 combines with J gene TRBJ2-1; 11 nucleotides align to TRBD2. J lost 8 bases, V lost 3 bases, and 8 bases had no gene match. CDR1 is KGHDR, CDR2 SFDVKD, per germline. The CDR3 covers 16 residues. The CDR3 loop reads CATSDVTSGRSYEQFF. The CDR3 DNA is TGTGCCACCAGTGATGTAACTAGCGGGAGAAGTTATGAGCAGTTCTTC.

V usage is TRBV10-3 and J usage is TRBJ1-3, with D possibly being TRBD1 (5 bases). The CDR3 sequence is 14 residues long. V was pared by 7 bases and J by 0 bases, with 10 bases between. The germline CDR1 and CDR2 sequences are ENHRY and SYGVKD. CDR3 coding DNA: TGTGCCATCAAACAGGACCTCTCTGGAAACACCATATATTTT. Translating gives CAIKQDLSGNTIYF.

V usage is TRBV18 and J usage is TRBJ2-5; 12 positions match TRBD1. In germline, CDR1 is KGHSH, CDR2 LQKENI. The CDR3 runs 15 residues. Trimming cost V 3 bases and J 2 bases; bases outside gene matches: 1. This CDR3 is CASSPGQGAQETQYF. The CDR3 bases are TGTGCCAGCTCACCGGGACAGGGGGCACAAGAGACCCAGTACTTC.

The chain couples TRBV19 to TRBJ1-1, with 7 bases identical to TRBD1. V was pared by 5 bases and J by 1 base, with 4 bases of the junction left unmatched. The CDR3 has 14 residues. Germline-derived CDR1 and CDR2 are LNHDA and SQIVND (reference sequence). CDR3 in DNA: TGTGCCAGTAGTTACGGACAGGAGAACACTGAAGCTTTCTTT. It yields the protein CASSYGQENTEAFF.

This clone showed up just once. The CDR3 DNA is TGTGCCCTCCGGGGTCGCGGCACTGAAGCTTTCTTT. Residues: CALRGRGTEAFF. This chain links TRBV30 with TRBJ1-1; unclear D gene. The V end lost 8 bases, the J end lost 4 bases, and 14 bases lay between the germline ends. Per the germline V gene, CDR1 is GTSNPN and CDR2 is SVGIG (reference sequence). The CDR3 contains 12 residues.

The chain uses TRBV6-2 or TRBV6-3 and TRBJ2-1; 10 bases map to TRBD2. J lost 6 bases, V lost 2 bases, and 7 bases had no gene match. The CDR3 sequence is 16 residues long. Germline V gene sequence: CDR1 MNHEY, CDR2 SVGEGT. The CDR3 DNA reads TGTGCCAGCAGTTACCAGGCGGGACTAGCGACCAATGAGCAGTTCTTC. Protein product: CASSYQAGLATNEQFF.

A few counts support this clone. The chain uses TRBV2 and TRBJ2-2; TRBD1 aligns across 9 bases. The V and J ends lost 7 bases and 4 bases, in that order; junction bases with no gene match: 7. The CDR3 is 15 amino acids. Looked up from germline, CDR1 is SNHLY and CDR2 is FYNNEI. CDR3 in amino acids: CASKGTGTSTGELFF. Written as DNA, the CDR3 is TGTGCCAGCAAAGGGACAGGGACGAGCACCGGGGAGCTGTTTTTT.

The chain couples TRBV7-9 to TRBJ2-7; TRBD2 agrees at 12 bases. The CDR3 covers 14 residues. The germline gives CDR1 SEHNR, CDR2 FQNEAQ (reference sequence). The V and J ends lost 6 bases and 5 bases, in that order; junction bases with no gene match: 5. The CDR3 bases are TGTGCCAGCAGGATGACTAGCGGGAGCCACGAGCAGTACTTC. Its protein product is CASRMTSGSHEQYF.

The table lists this clone with a few counts. The chain is built from TRBV19 and TRBJ2-2, with TRBD2 identical over 12 bases. The length of the CDR3 is 15 residues. Germline CDR1 is LNHDA and CDR2 is SQIVND (reference sequence). V shed 3 bases and J 7 bases; nucleotides not matched to a gene: 3. This chain's CDR3 is CASSITSGGIGELFF. Here the CDR3 DNA reads TGTGCCAGTAGTATTACTAGCGGGGGGATCGGGGAGCTGTTTTTT.

Only a few counts were recorded for this clone. The CDR3: CASTLAASYEQYF. CDR3 DNA: TGTGCCAGCACCTTAGCGGCATCCTACGAGCAGTACTTC. This chain uses TRBV28 with TRBJ2-7, with D perhaps TRBD2 (6 bases). This CDR3 contains 13 residues. Germline V gives CDR1 MDHEN, CDR2 SYDVKM. Trimming removed 7 bases at V and 1 base at J, with 11 bases between.

This clone was counted between two and nine times. V usage is TRBV7-9 and J usage is TRBJ1-1; no clear D gene. Trimming removed 3 bases from V and 8 bases from J, with 10 bases in between. Germline CDR1 is SEHNR and CDR2 is FQNEAQ (reference sequence). This CDR3 has 12 amino acids. The DNA of the CDR3 is TGTGCCAGCAGCTTGAGTGTTTCCGAAGCTTTCTTT. This codes for CASSLSVSEAFF.

The V and J genes are TRBV6-1 and TRBJ2-1; 13 bases match TRBD2. Germline V CDR1 and CDR2: MNHNS, SASEGT. The CDR3 covers 22 residues. V was clipped by 0 bases and J by 0 bases; unmatched bases: 14. CDR3 amino acids: CASSEAGTLGLAGLSSYNEQFF. The CDR3 nucleotides read TGTGCCAGCAGTGAAGCCGGGACCCTGGGACTAGCGGGGCTTTCCTCCTACAATGAGCAGTTCTTC.

The V call is TRBV7-9, the J call TRBJ2-1; D unclear. The CDR3 has 13 residues. The V gene lost 1 base and the J gene lost 7 bases, with 8 bases spanning the gap. From germline, CDR1 is SEHNR and CDR2 FQNEAQ (reference sequence). CDR3 sequence reads: CASSLGQSNEQFF. Written as DNA, the CDR3 is TGTGCCAGCAGCTTAGGGCAGTCTAATGAGCAGTTCTTC.

The chain links TRBV10-1 to TRBJ2-7, with 7 bases that match TRBD1. Germline V CDR1 and CDR2: WNHNN, SYGVQD (reference sequence). The CDR3 contains 13 residues. Trimming cost V 5 bases and J 0 bases; bases outside gene matches: 1. This chain's CDR3 is CASSRDSSYEQYF. CDR3 DNA: TGCGCCAGCAGTCGGGACAGCTCCTACGAGCAGTACTTC.

V usage is TRBV9 and J usage is TRBJ1-1; D not certain. This CDR3 is 14 amino acids long. Germline V gene data show CDR1 as SGDLS and CDR2 as YYNGEE. Trimming removed 4 bases from V and 4 bases from J, with 14 bases in between. CDR3 nucleotide sequence: TGTGCCAGCAGCCCTGTTCGGGGAAGCACTGAAGCTTTCTTT. Translation gives CASSPVRGSTEAFF.